This TCR beta chain was sequenced for a study of blood T cell repertoires in COVID-19. At the level of the study: COVID-19 samples from acute and convalescent phases originated in the United States, Italy and Spain. PBMCs, B-cell-depleted T cells, or T cells were the source of the cDNA or gDNA that made up the material.

As processed by the authors: Reference gene primer amplification yielded estimated nucleated cell counts. The protocol was immunoSEQ multiplex PCR, while the TCRdb copy is restricted to in-frame clones and leaves out a portion. V and J calls and clone size are copied from that table; D and trimming were computed from the DNA. The profile shows about 20,000 clones, 80% to 90% of them singletons. The CDR3 has 13 residues. Sequenced sample: peripheral blood. This sequence originates from a human donor in a cohort sampled during active COVID-19. The chain recombines TRBV21-1 with TRBJ2-7; the listed D gene, TRBD1, was not tested against the DNA. TRBV21-1 is a documented pseudogene. The CDR3 loop reads CASRGQGADEQYF. CDR3 nucleotide sequence: TGTGCCAGCAGGGGACAGGGGGCGGACGAGCAGTACTTC.